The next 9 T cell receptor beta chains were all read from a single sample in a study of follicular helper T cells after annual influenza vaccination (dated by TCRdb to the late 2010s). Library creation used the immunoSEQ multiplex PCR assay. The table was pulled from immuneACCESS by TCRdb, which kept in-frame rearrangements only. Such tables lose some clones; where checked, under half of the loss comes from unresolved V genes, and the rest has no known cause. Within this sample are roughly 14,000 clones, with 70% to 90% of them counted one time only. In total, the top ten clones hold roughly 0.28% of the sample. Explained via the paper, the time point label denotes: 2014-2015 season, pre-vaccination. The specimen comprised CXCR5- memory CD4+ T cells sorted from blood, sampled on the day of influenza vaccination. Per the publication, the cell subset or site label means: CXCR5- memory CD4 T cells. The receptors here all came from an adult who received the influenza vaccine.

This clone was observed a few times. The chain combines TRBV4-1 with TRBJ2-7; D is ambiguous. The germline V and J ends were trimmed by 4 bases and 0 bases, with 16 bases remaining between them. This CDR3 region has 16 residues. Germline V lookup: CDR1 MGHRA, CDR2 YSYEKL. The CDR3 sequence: CASSPEAPFSSYEQYF. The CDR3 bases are TGCGCCAGCAGCCCTGAGGCGCCTTTCAGCTCCTACGAGCAGTACTTC.

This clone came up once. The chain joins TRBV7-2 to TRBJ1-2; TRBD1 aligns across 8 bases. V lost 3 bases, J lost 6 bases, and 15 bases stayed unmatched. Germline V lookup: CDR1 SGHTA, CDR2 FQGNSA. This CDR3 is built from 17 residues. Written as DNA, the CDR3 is TGTGCCAGCAGCTTCGGAGGGGTCGGGGGACAGGCAAATGGCTACACCTTC. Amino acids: CASSFGGVGGQANGYTF. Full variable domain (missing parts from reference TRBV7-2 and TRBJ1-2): GAGVSQSPSNKVTEKGKDVELRCDPISGHTALYWYRQSLGQGLEFLIYFQGNSAPDKSGLPSDRFSAERTGGSVSTLTIQRTQQEDSAVYLCASSFGGVGGQANGYTFGSGTRLTVV.

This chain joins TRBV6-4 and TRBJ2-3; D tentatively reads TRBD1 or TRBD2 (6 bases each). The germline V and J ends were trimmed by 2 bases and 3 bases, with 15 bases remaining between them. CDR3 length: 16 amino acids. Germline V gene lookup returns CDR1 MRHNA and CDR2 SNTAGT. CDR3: CASSDVPGGQTDTQYF. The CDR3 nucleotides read TGTGCCAGCAGTGACGTTCCCGGGGGCCAGACAGATACGCAGTATTTT.

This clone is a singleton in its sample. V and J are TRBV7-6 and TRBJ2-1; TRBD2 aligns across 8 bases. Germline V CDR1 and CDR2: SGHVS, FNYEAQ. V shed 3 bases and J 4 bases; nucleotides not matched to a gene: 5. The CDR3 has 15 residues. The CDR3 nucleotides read TGTGCCAGCAGCTTCGGGACTAGGGCTTACAATGAGCAGTTCTTC. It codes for CASSFGTRAYNEQFF.

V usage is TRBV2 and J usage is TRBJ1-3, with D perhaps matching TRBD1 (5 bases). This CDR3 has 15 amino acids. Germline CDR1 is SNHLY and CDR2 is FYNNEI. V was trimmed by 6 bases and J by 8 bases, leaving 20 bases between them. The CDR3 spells CASRAQGQGQHTIYF. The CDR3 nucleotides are TGTGCCAGCAGGGCCCAAGGGCAGGGTCAACACACCATATATTTT.

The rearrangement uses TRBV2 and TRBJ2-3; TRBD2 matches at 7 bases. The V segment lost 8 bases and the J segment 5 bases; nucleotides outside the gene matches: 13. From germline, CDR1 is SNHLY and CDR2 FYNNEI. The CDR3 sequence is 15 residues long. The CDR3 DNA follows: TGTGCCAGCTGTGGGGGGGTAGGAGTATTAGATACGCAGTATTTT. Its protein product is CASCGGVGVLDTQYF.

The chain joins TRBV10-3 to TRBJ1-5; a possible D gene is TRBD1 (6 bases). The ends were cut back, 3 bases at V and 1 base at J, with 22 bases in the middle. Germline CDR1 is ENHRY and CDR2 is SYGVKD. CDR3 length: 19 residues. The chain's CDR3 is CAISEGPKQGHWSNQPQHF. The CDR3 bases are TGTGCCATCAGTGAAGGACCCAAGCAGGGGCATTGGAGCAATCAGCCCCAGCATTTT.

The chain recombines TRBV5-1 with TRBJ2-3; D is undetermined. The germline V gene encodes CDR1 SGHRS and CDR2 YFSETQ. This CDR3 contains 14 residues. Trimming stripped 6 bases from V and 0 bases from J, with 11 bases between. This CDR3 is CASTDGPSTDTQYF. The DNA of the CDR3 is TGCGCCAGCACCGATGGGCCGAGCACAGATACGCAGTATTTT.

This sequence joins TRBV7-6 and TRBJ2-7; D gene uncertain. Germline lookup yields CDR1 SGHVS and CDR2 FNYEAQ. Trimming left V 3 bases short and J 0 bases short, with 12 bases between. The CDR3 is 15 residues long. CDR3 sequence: CASSFGRSSSYEQYF. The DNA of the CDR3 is TGTGCCAGCAGCTTTGGACGGTCCAGCTCCTACGAGCAGTACTTC.